This T cell receptor (beta chain) originates from a study of T-cell reconstitution after alpha-beta-depleted transplantation in children. This clonotype turned up a few times. This CDR3 contains 14 residues. The germline V and J ends were trimmed by 3 bases and 2 bases, with 10 bases remaining between them. This sample's TCRbeta library carried unique molecular identifier barcodes. Each CDR3 protein gets one entry after TCRdb re-called the PCR reads with MiXCR. The sample holds almost 500,000 distinct CDR3 sequences; about an eighth are singletons and the top ten take under 7%. The origin of this receptor is a human donor who donated a stem cell graft to a child with combined immunodeficiency. V usage is TRBV12-3 or TRBV12-4 and J usage is TRBJ1-1; D is uncertain. Sequenced material: PBMCs from the stem cell graft donor, taken from the stem cell graft. The CDR3 here is CASSFRTLNTEAFF. CDR3 nucleotides: TGTGCCAGCAGTTTCCGGACTCTTAACACTGAAGCTTTCTTT.